Following are 4 T cell receptor beta chains from one sample sequenced in a study of T cells in Graves' hyperthyroidism and ophthalmopathy. RNA transcripts provided the source from which TCR beta CDR3 regions were amplified. The HTBI primer set was used in a first-round RT-PCR of the TCR CDR3. Using its own MiXCR run on the multiplex PCR reads, TCRdb lists one record per CDR3 protein. The repertoire has 250,000 to 300,000 distinct CDR3 sequences, approximately 18% of them found once; the top ten carry less than 45%. The sample taken for sequencing was blood. The receptors stem from a man aged 50 to 60 with Graves' ophthalmopathy.

DNA for the CDR3: TGTGCCAGCAGTGGACAGACTAGCGGGACGACCTACTTC. The encoded protein is CASSGQTSGTTYF. The gene calls are TRBV2 and TRBJ2-4; the match to TRBD2 covers 11 bases. Germline-derived CDR1 and CDR2 are SNHLY and FYNNEI. V trimming: 4 bases; J trimming: 16 bases; junction bases outside the gene matches: 9. The CDR3 runs to 13 residues.

This clonotype was counted at least ten times. The chain recombines TRBV20-1 with TRBJ2-7, with D unresolved. The CDR3 extends over 12 amino acids. CDR1 DFQATT and CDR2 SNEGSKA come from the germline V gene (reference sequence). The V gene lost 0 bases and the J gene lost 5 bases, with 8 bases spanning the gap. CDR3 amino acids: CSARDLTDEQYF. The CDR3 DNA reads TGCAGTGCTAGAGATTTGACGGACGAGCAGTACTTC.

This clonotype was observed at least ten times. This rearrangement joins TRBV13 to TRBJ2-1; maybe TRBD2 (5 bases). V was pared by 4 bases and J by 8 bases, with 21 bases between. Germline V gene sequence: CDR1 PRHDT, CDR2 FYEKMQ (reference sequence). The CDR3 has 16 residues. The CDR3 nucleotides read TGTGCCAGCAGCTCGATCCAATCCGGGGAGTGGTATGAGCAGTTCTTC. Amino acids: CASSSIQSGEWYEQFF.

This clonotype was picked up many times. The gene calls are TRBV28 and TRBJ2-4, with TRBD2 matching over 11 bases. The CDR3 consists of 15 residues. Germline CDR1 reads MDHEN; CDR2 reads SYDVKM. V gave up 3 bases and J gave up 5 bases; unmatched junction bases: 3. Here the CDR3 DNA reads TGTGCCAGCAGTTTCTGGACTAGCGGGCAAAACATTCAGTACTTC. Amino acids: CASSFWTSGQNIQYF.